This T cell receptor beta chain comes out of a study of OX40 agonist ivuxolimab in advanced cancers. Study information: Patients treated during dose escalation were battling hepatocellular carcinoma, melanoma, renal cell or head and neck cancer.

Germline V CDR1 and CDR2: MGHDK, SYGVNS. CDR3 length: 13 amino acids. Trimming took 4 bases from V and 5 from J, leaving 9 bases between them. Points on this clone: What it binds is unknown.

Study outcomes and limitations: Relative to CD4+ cells, CD8+ T cells on average had more expanded clones. The study observed clonal expansion of CD4+ and CD8+ blood T cells by week 6 at 0.1 to 3.0 mg/kg.

Here immunoSEQ multiplex PCR was the method, and the copy in TCRdb shows in-frame clones only, minus some. The repertoire includes approximately 130,000 clones, less than 95% of them detected once, and around 1% sits in the top ten. The TCR comes from an adult with an advanced solid tumor such as melanoma, head and neck, liver or kidney cancer. Sequencing was performed on CD4+ or CD8+ T cells sorted from blood, taken in a trial of the OX40 agonist ivuxolimab. This chain links TRBV25-1 with TRBJ2-1; no firm D call. CDR3 DNA: TGTGCCAGCAGTGGCCGGGCCAACAATGAGCAGTTCTTC. Residues: CASSGRANNEQFF.